This TCR beta chain came from a study of Graves' ophthalmopathy and Graves' hyperthyroidism. Germline assignment: CDR1 SGHDT and CDR2 YYEEEE. The length of the CDR3 is 15 residues. V was shortened by 0 bases and J by 7 bases, with 11 bases between the two germline ends. RNA transcripts served as template for amplifying TCR beta CDR3 sequences. The authors performed first-round RT-PCR with HTBI primers and then a second-round multiplex PCR. MiXCR, run by TCRdb on the multiplex PCR reads, gives a single entry per CDR3 protein. The sample yields roughly 1.1 million distinct CDR3 sequences, 36% seen once. This clonotype was recorded at least ten times.

The sequenced sample was peripheral blood or thyroid tissue (not recorded which). The rearrangement links TRBV5-6 to TRBJ1-6; no clear D gene. The sequence was collected from an adult man with Graves' hyperthyroidism. Here the CDR3 DNA reads TGTGCCAGCAGCTTGGACAGTTTCGGGAATTCACCCCTCCACTTT. Translated: CASSLDSFGNSPLHF.